The T cell receptor beta chain under discussion was sequenced for a study of neurological immune-mediated disorders. This clonotype was observed many times. From germline, CDR1 is ENHRY and CDR2 SYGVKD. V was clipped by 4 bases and J by 4 bases, with 10 bases between them. There are 13 residues in the CDR3. TCRdb redid the calling of the 5' RACE reads with MiXCR, one entry per CDR3 protein. The table records about 59,000 distinct CDR3 sequences, under 4.5% of them present only once. V is TRBV10-3 and J is TRBJ2-5; TRBD2 is a possible D gene (6 bases). Input material: PBMCs. The TCR sequence derives from a woman aged 30 to 39 with multiple sclerosis. As DNA, the CDR3 is TGTGCCATCAGTGTATTGGGAGGAGAGACCCAGTACTTC. Protein: CAISVLGGETQYF.